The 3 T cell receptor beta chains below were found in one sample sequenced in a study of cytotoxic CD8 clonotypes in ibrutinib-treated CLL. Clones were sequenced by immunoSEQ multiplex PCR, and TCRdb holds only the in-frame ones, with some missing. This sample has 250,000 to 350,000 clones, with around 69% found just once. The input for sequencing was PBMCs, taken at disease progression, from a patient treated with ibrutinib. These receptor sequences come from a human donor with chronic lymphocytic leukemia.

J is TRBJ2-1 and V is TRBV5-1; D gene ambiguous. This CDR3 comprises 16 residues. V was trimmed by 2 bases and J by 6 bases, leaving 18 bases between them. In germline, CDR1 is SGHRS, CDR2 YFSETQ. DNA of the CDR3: TGCGCCAGCAGCTTACTTACCCCGGGCGCCGGCAATGAGCAGTTCTTC. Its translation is CASSLLTPGAGNEQFF.

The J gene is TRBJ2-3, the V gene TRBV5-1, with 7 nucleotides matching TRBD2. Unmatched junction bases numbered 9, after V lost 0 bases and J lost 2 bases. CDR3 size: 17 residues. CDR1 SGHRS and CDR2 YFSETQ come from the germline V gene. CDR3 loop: CASSLGLAERHTDTQYF. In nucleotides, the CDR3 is TGCGCCAGCAGCTTGGGGCTAGCGGAAAGACACACAGATACGCAGTATTTT.

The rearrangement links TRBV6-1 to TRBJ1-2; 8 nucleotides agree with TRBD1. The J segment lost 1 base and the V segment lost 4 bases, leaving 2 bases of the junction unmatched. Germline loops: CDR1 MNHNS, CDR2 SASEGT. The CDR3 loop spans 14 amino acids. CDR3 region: CASSATGGNYGYTF. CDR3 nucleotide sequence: TGTGCCAGCAGTGCAACAGGGGGTAACTATGGCTACACCTTC.